This section outlines one TCR beta chain sequence together with its context. The entry originates in a study of blood T cell repertoires in COVID-19. Germline V gene data show CDR1 as LGHDT and CDR2 as YNNKEL (reference sequence). The trim removed 4 bases at V and 8 bases at J, leaving 8 bases unmatched. The CDR3 covers 15 residues. Participants came from 24 US areas, aged about 18 to 89 years. The assay was immunoSEQ multiplex PCR, and TCRdb's table has in-frame clones only and misses some. Seen here are roughly 250,000 clones, under 95% observed once, and the top ten hold about 2.1%. Sequenced: PBMCs or T cells enriched from blood (not recorded which). V gene TRBV3-1 (or the pseudogene TRBV3-2) combines with J gene TRBJ1-2, with TRBD1 matching 12 bases. This clonotype originated in a woman aged 40 to 55 with acute COVID-19. The CDR3: CASSPLRDRGRGYTF. CDR3 DNA sequence: TGTGCCAGCAGCCCCCTCCGGGACAGGGGGCGGGGCTACACCTTC.